Following are 19 T cell receptor beta chains from one sample sequenced in a study of cytomegalovirus exposure and HLA in healthy donors (dated by TCRdb to the late 2010s). Libraries were built with the immunoSEQ multiplex PCR assay. The multiplex PCR relied on a mix of 60 forward primers for TCR Vbeta segments and 13 reverse primers for TCR Jbeta segments. The clones in this table, taken by TCRdb from immuneACCESS, are in-frame only. Not every clone is retained; where verified, under half of the shortfall comes from an unresolved V gene, and the cause of the rest is unknown. The sample has some 200,000 clones on record, more than 65% of them singletons. The ten largest clones capture less than 2% of the sample. The sample taken for sequencing was PBMCs. These receptors all come from a girl aged 5 to 17 in good health and CMV-seropositive.

The chain has TRBV28 and TRBJ2-7, with TRBD2 matching 8 bases. The CDR3 covers 15 residues. V shed 2 bases, J shed 4 bases, and the junction held 7 bases outside the gene matches. From germline, CDR1 is MDHEN and CDR2 SYDVKM. CDR3 DNA sequence: TGTGCCAGCAGTTTACTCGCGGGGGGTGTGTACGAGCAGTACTTC. Amino acid sequence: CASSLLAGGVYEQYF.

The chain carries TRBV5-3 and TRBJ1-2; weak D call: TRBD1 (6 bases). TRBV5-3 is an open reading frame whose function is uncertain. This CDR3 is built from 15 residues. Trimming stripped 10 bases from V and 4 bases from J, with 23 bases between. The CDR3 is CAASCPGGPSYGYTF. The CDR3 bases are TGTGCCGCCAGCTGCCCGGGGGGGCCGTCCTATGGCTACACCTTC.

The chain employs TRBV5-1 and TRBJ2-3; 9 nucleotides match TRBD2. Germline CDR1 and CDR2: SGHRS and YFSETQ. V lost 4 bases and J lost 0; bases outside the gene matches: 9. The CDR3 totals 17 residues. CDR3 nucleotides: TGCGCCAGCAGCCCTACGACTAGCGGTGTTAGCACAGATACGCAGTATTTT. Protein product: CASSPTTSGVSTDTQYF.

The rearrangement joins TRBV11-2 to TRBJ2-7; 8 bases are a match to TRBD2. J lost 4 bases, V lost 5 bases, and 16 bases had no gene match. CDR3 length equals 17 residues. Germline CDR1 reads SGHAT; CDR2 reads FQNNGV. In nucleotides, the CDR3 is TGTGCCAGCAGCAATACTCACCCCGGACTAGCCGGGTACGAGCAGTACTTC. Translating it yields CASSNTHPGLAGYEQYF.

The J gene is TRBJ2-3, the V gene TRBV18, with D possibly matching TRBD2 (6 bases). The CDR3 is 15 residues long. The V and J ends lost 3 bases and 4 bases respectively, with 14 bases between them. Germline loops: CDR1 KGHSH, CDR2 LQKENI. Here the CDR3 reads CASSPGGSGADTQYF. The DNA of the CDR3 is TGTGCCAGCTCACCCGGAGGGTCGGGGGCAGATACGCAGTATTTT.

The genes are TRBV4-3 and TRBJ2-3; 15 bases are shared with TRBD2. The CDR3 loop spans 17 amino acids. Unmatched junction bases numbered 4, after V lost 0 bases and J lost 6 bases. Germline V CDR1 and CDR2: LGHNA, YSLEER. CDR3 in DNA: TGCGCCAGCAGCCAAGAAAGGACTAGCGGGGGGGCCGATACGCAGTATTTT. Its translation is CASSQERTSGGADTQYF.

The chain combines TRBV4-3 with TRBJ1-4; 10 positions match TRBD1. Germline V gene sequence: CDR1 LGHNA, CDR2 YSLEER. The CDR3 is 14 amino acids. J lost 8 bases, V lost 4 bases, and 4 bases had no gene match. The CDR3 DNA reads as TGCGCCAGCAGCCCGGGACAGGGGTTCGAAAAACTGTTTTTT. Its protein product is CASSPGQGFEKLFF.

This chain links TRBV5-1 with TRBJ2-7; 9 bases fit TRBD1. J gave up 6 bases and V 3 bases, and 7 bases lay outside the gene matches. Germline values: CDR1 SGHRS, CDR2 YFSETQ. CDR3 size: 14 residues. The CDR3 nucleotides are TGCGCCAGCAGCTCCGGGACAGGGTCAGGCGAGCAGTACTTC. Encoded protein: CASSSGTGSGEQYF.

J is TRBJ2-2 and V is TRBV7-2; tentatively, D is TRBD1 (6 bases). The length of the CDR3 is 16 residues. Germline V gene sequence: CDR1 SGHTA, CDR2 FQGNSA. The V end was cut by 5 bases, the J end by 0 bases, with 13 bases between. In nucleotides, the CDR3 is TGTGCCAGCAGCCTGAGGACAGCCACGAACACCGGGGAGCTGTTTTTT. Amino acid sequence: CASSLRTATNTGELFF.

The chain joins TRBV21-1 to TRBJ2-2; the D segment call TRBD2 is taken from the table without a DNA check. TRBV21-1 is labeled a pseudogene. CDR3 length equals 19 residues. The CDR3 nucleotides read TGTGCCAGCAGTAAGACTATTCACACTAGCGGGGAAAACACCGGGGAGCTGTTTTTT. It yields the protein CASSKTIHTSGENTGELFF.

This clone has a single count. The chain recombines TRBV7-2 with TRBJ1-5, with D unclear. The CDR3 is 14 amino acids. V lost 2 bases and J 4 bases, leaving 9 bases between the germline ends. In germline, CDR1 is SGHTA, CDR2 FQGNSA. The CDR3 nucleotides are TGTGCCAGCAGCTTACTAGGCATAAATCAGCCCCAGCATTTT. The encoded protein is CASSLLGINQPQHF.

This chain uses TRBV10-1 with TRBJ2-7, with 9 bases lining up with TRBD1. The germline gives CDR1 WNHNN, CDR2 SYGVQD (reference sequence). This CDR3 has 13 amino acids. J was trimmed by 4 bases and V by 2 bases; bases with no gene match: 0. In nucleotides, the CDR3 is TGCGCCAGCAGTGAGGGGACAGGGTACGAGCAGTACTTC. It is translated as CASSEGTGYEQYF.

This chain uses TRBV5-8 with TRBJ1-5; a possible D gene is TRBD1 (6 bases). The germline gives CDR1 SGHTS, CDR2 YDEGEE. V gave up 5 bases and J gave up 3 bases, with 12 bases separating them. The CDR3 covers 14 residues. The CDR3 loop reads CASSQDSYNQPQHF. CDR3 in DNA: TGTGCCAGCAGTCAGGACAGTTACAATCAGCCCCAGCATTTT.

This clone was detected a few times. The CDR3 loop reads CASSRPYEGEKLFF. CDR3 coding DNA: TGTGCCAGCAGCCGGCCGTACGAGGGTGAAAAACTGTTTTTT. This chain links TRBV7-6 with TRBJ1-4; no reliable D call. The V and J ends lost 5 bases and 7 bases respectively, with 14 bases between them. This CDR3 spans 14 amino acids. Germline V gene sequence: CDR1 SGHVS, CDR2 FNYEAQ.

This clone turned up a few times. This sequence joins TRBV11-3 and TRBJ1-6; D is possibly TRBD1 (5 bases). CDR3 length: 15 residues. CDR1 is SGHNT, CDR2 YENEEA, per germline. V was cut by 4 bases and J by 7 bases, with 14 bases left in between. This chain's CDR3 is CASSYVGQSNSPLHF. CDR3 in DNA: TGTGCCAGCAGCTACGTGGGGCAGTCCAATTCACCCCTCCACTTT.

The genes are TRBV2 and TRBJ1-5; tentatively, D is TRBD1 (5 bases). The length of the CDR3 is 14 residues. Germline values: CDR1 SNHLY, CDR2 FYNNEI. The V end was cut by 7 bases, the J end by 7 bases, with 17 bases between. The CDR3 spells CASTPEIQGQPQHF. Here the CDR3 DNA reads TGTGCCAGCACCCCAGAAATCCAGGGACAGCCCCAGCATTTT.

The chain combines TRBV5-4 with TRBJ1-1, with 7 bases fitting TRBD1. The ends lost 3 bases at V and 4 bases at J; junction bases unmatched: 6. Germline V gene sequence: CDR1 SGHNT, CDR2 YYREEE (reference sequence). The CDR3 covers 14 residues. The CDR3 spells CASSSTGAGTEAFF. CDR3 DNA sequence: TGTGCCAGCAGCTCTACAGGGGCGGGCACTGAAGCTTTCTTT.

The V gene is TRBV5-1, the J gene TRBJ1-1; D remains ambiguous. CDR1 SGHRS and CDR2 YFSETQ come from the germline V gene. V lost 4 bases and J lost 0, with 7 bases in between. This CDR3 comprises 13 residues. The CDR3 nucleotides are TGCGCCAGCAGCAGCCGTTTGAACACTGAAGCTTTCTTT. This gives the protein CASSSRLNTEAFF.

V and J are TRBV2 and TRBJ1-1, with no clear D. Per germline, CDR1 SNHLY and CDR2 FYNNEI. The CDR3 contains 13 residues. V was shortened by 6 bases and J by 1 base, with 9 bases between the two germline ends. The CDR3 region is CASRTTKNTEAFF. CDR3 in DNA: TGTGCCAGCAGGACTACAAAGAACACTGAAGCTTTCTTT. Full variable domain (remainder filled in from reference TRBV2 and TRBJ1-1): EPEVTQTPSHQVTQMGQEVILRCVPISNHLYFYWYRQILGQKVEFLVSFYNNEISEKSEIFDDQFSVERPDGSNFTLKIRSTKLEDSAMYFCASRTTKNTEAFFGQGTRLTVV.